These 26 T cell receptor beta chains originate from one sample sequenced in a study of PD-L1 blockade in urothelial cancer. TCRdb keeps only in-frame clones here, not all; method: immunoSEQ multiplex PCR. The data contain about 84,000 clones, roughly 80% of them singletons. The source was PBMCs, collected around atezolizumab (anti-PD-L1) treatment. Source of these receptors: a man between 65 and 85 years old with urothelial cancer.

The chain employs TRBV25-1 and TRBJ2-7, with D possibly matching TRBD2 (6 bases). Trimming removed 2 bases at V and 7 bases at J, with 6 bases between. CDR1 is MGHDK, CDR2 SYGVNS, per germline. The CDR3 contains 11 residues. CDR3 nucleotide sequence: TGTGCCAGCAGTGAAGGAGGGGAGCAGTACTTC. It encodes CASSEGGEQYF.

The chain combines TRBV4-3 with TRBJ2-1, with TRBD2 matching 10 bases. The CDR3 totals 19 residues. Germline values: CDR1 LGHNA, CDR2 YSLEER. J lost 4 bases, V lost 2 bases, and 14 bases had no gene match. DNA for the CDR3: TGCGCCAGCAGCCAAAGCCGGGCTAGCGGGAGTCTTAAATACAATGAGCAGTTCTTC. Residues: CASSQSRASGSLKYNEQFF.

This clone was seen a single time. The chain joins TRBV5-1 to TRBJ2-3; 8 nucleotides align to TRBD1. The trim removed 4 bases at V and 1 base at J, leaving 8 bases unmatched. Germline V gene sequence: CDR1 SGHRS, CDR2 YFSETQ. The CDR3 runs 16 residues. CDR3 protein: CASSIPTGVGTDTQYF. CDR3 sequence (DNA): TGCGCCAGCAGCATTCCGACAGGGGTGGGCACAGATACGCAGTATTTT.

This clone was observed a single time. The chain carries TRBV11-2 and TRBJ2-1, with a tentative D call TRBD2 (6 bases). The germline gives CDR1 SGHAT, CDR2 FQNNGV. CDR3 length: 13 residues. V was pared by 6 bases and J by 8 bases, with 14 bases between. The CDR3 region has the DNA TGTGCCAGCAGAACAACTAGCTTAGATGAGCAGTTCTTC. Translation: CASRTTSLDEQFF.

The chain has TRBV7-2 and TRBJ2-5, with 9 nucleotides matching TRBD2. The V segment lost 1 base and the J segment 2 bases; nucleotides outside the gene matches: 2. Germline CDR1 SGHTA, CDR2 FQGNSA. This CDR3 is 15 amino acids long. The CDR3 region is CASSLGTSEQETQYF. The CDR3, as DNA: TGTGCCAGCAGCTTAGGGACTAGCGAACAAGAGACCCAGTACTTC.

The chain uses TRBV7-3 and TRBJ2-5; 10 bases are shared with TRBD1. The CDR3 loop spans 15 amino acids. The germline V gene encodes CDR1 SGHTA and CDR2 FQGTGA. The J segment lost 2 bases and the V segment lost 10 bases, leaving 10 bases of the junction unmatched. Written as DNA, the CDR3 is TGTGCCACCTCAAGGGACAGGGGCCCTCAAGAGACCCAGTACTTC. Translating gives CATSRDRGPQETQYF.

This clone was counted only a few times. This chain joins TRBV27 and TRBJ2-1; TRBD2 agrees at 13 bases. Germline CDR1 is MNHEY and CDR2 is SMNVEV (reference sequence). The V and J ends lost 7 bases and 9 bases, in that order; junction bases with no gene match: 12. This CDR3 is 16 amino acids long. The CDR3 DNA sequence: TGTGCCAGCACCCCCCTCGGGACTAGCGGGGTTGGTGAGCAGTTCTTC. Its protein is CASTPLGTSGVGEQFF.

V is TRBV7-9 and J is TRBJ2-1, with D perhaps TRBD1 (5 bases). The CDR3 runs to 14 residues. Per germline, CDR1 SEHNR and CDR2 FQNEAQ (reference sequence). V shed 1 base and J shed 7 bases, with 11 bases lying between them. The CDR3 is CASSLGQLGNEQFF. CDR3 DNA sequence: TGTGCCAGCAGCTTAGGACAGCTAGGTAATGAGCAGTTCTTC.

J is TRBJ2-3 and V is TRBV15; weak D call: TRBD1 (6 bases). The CDR3 has 15 residues. Germline CDR1 is LNHNV and CDR2 is YYDKDF (reference sequence). The V gene lost 5 bases and the J gene lost 4 bases, with 16 bases spanning the gap. CDR3 amino acids: CATSRPQGISDTQYF. CDR3 sequence (DNA): TGTGCCACCAGCCGCCCCCAGGGGATCTCAGATACGCAGTATTTT.

The rearrangement joins TRBV14 to TRBJ2-7, with TRBD2 matching 10 bases. Germline CDR1 reads SGHDN; CDR2 reads FVKESK. The V and J ends lost 0 bases and 4 bases, in that order; junction bases with no gene match: 9. This CDR3 has 17 amino acids. This CDR3 is CASSQDFPTSGRYEQYF. CDR3 DNA sequence: TGTGCCAGCAGCCAAGATTTTCCGACTAGCGGGCGGTACGAGCAGTACTTC.

CDR3 nucleotide sequence: TGTGCCAGCAGTTACTCGAGCGCAGTTAACACTGAAGCTTTCTTT. Its protein product is CASSYSSAVNTEAFF. V is TRBV6-5 and J is TRBJ1-1; no clear D gene. Per germline, CDR1 MNHEY and CDR2 SVGAGI. The CDR3 runs 15 residues. The V and J ends lost 0 bases and 2 bases respectively, with 10 bases between them.

This clone was seen a single time. The V gene is TRBV5-5, the J gene TRBJ1-2, with 7 positions matching TRBD1. The V gene's germline CDR1 is SGHKS and CDR2 YYEKEE (reference sequence). V dropped 0 bases and J dropped 8; count of bases not matched to a gene: 4. This CDR3 contains 13 residues. The DNA of the CDR3 is TGTGCCAGCAGCTTGGAGGCAGGGGGAGGCTACACCTTC. It yields the protein CASSLEAGGGYTF.

V usage is TRBV5-5 and J usage is TRBJ2-1; TRBD2 agrees at 12 bases. The V and J ends lost 3 bases and 13 bases, in that order; junction bases with no gene match: 11. The CDR3 covers 15 residues. Germline values: CDR1 SGHKS, CDR2 YYEKEE (reference sequence). In nucleotides, the CDR3 is TGTGCCAGCAGCTCACAACTCGGACTAGCGGGGACCCAGTTCTTC. It translates to CASSSQLGLAGTQFF.

CDR3 sequence: CASSPLGGPRGSYNEQFF. The CDR3 DNA sequence: TGTGCCAGCAGCCCCTTGGGCGGGCCGCGAGGCTCCTACAATGAGCAGTTCTTC. V gene TRBV7-3 combines with J gene TRBJ2-1; a weak D match, TRBD2 (5 bases). CDR1 and CDR2 from the germline V gene are SGHTA and FQGTGA. There are 18 residues in the CDR3. Trimming removed 5 bases from V and 0 bases from J, with 20 bases in between.

The rearrangement links TRBV9 to TRBJ2-7, with 8 bases lining up with TRBD2. The CDR3 runs 17 residues. Germline V gene lookup returns CDR1 SGDLS and CDR2 YYNGEE. V was pared by 1 base and J by 5 bases, with 14 bases of the junction left unmatched. CDR3: CASSVNAQREHGDEQYF. In DNA, the CDR3 is TGTGCCAGCAGCGTAAACGCTCAGCGGGAGCACGGCGACGAGCAGTACTTC.

About this clone itself: The same CDR3 can be traced to other DNA sequences in this sample. The chain links TRBV7-2 to TRBJ2-7; D remains ambiguous. V lost 0 bases and J lost 2, with 5 bases in between. CDR3 size: 13 residues. Germline V gives CDR1 SGHTA, CDR2 FQGNSA. This CDR3 is CASSLASTYEQYF. The CDR3 bases are TGTGCCAGCAGCTTAGCGAGCACCTACGAGCAGTACTTC.

CDR3 sequence: CASGASGNTGELFF. The CDR3 region has the DNA TGTGCCAGCGGGGCTAGCGGGAACACCGGGGAGCTGTTTTTT. The chain uses TRBV7-2 and TRBJ2-2; 7 bases line up with TRBD2. After removal of 8 bases from V and 1 base from J, the junction contained 4 bases not matched to a gene. The germline CDR1 and CDR2 sequences are SGHTA and FQGNSA. This CDR3 spans 14 amino acids.

J is TRBJ2-2 and V is TRBV7-3; possible D gene TRBD1, 6 bases. CDR3 size: 15 residues. V was pared by 4 bases and J by 6 bases, with 15 bases between. Per the germline V gene, CDR1 is SGHTA and CDR2 is FQGTGA. DNA of the CDR3: TGTGCCAGCAGCTCCACAGGGAATAGGGCCGGGGAGCTGTTTTTT. It yields the protein CASSSTGNRAGELFF.

CDR3 region: CASSAAGTGAFYGYTF. CDR3 in DNA: TGTGCCAGCAGCGCTGCCGGGACAGGAGCCTTCTATGGCTACACCTTC. The gene calls are TRBV7-9 and TRBJ1-2; 8 bases line up with TRBD1. CDR3 size: 16 residues. Germline loops: CDR1 SEHNR, CDR2 FQNEAQ (reference sequence). The V gene end was trimmed by 5 bases and the J gene end by 4 bases; junction bases not matched to a gene: 12. The full variable domain, with the rest looked up from reference TRBV7-9 and TRBJ1-2, is DTGVSQNPRHKITKRGQNVTFRCDPISEHNRLYWYRQTLGQGPEFLTYFQNEAQLEKSRLLSDRFSAERPKGSFSTLEIQRTEQGDSAMYLCASSAAGTGAFYGYTFGSGTRLTVV.

The CDR3 loop is CASSSETGGSNTEAFF. DNA for the CDR3: TGTGCCAGCAGCTCCGAGACAGGGGGTTCGAACACTGAAGCTTTCTTT. The J gene is TRBJ1-1, the V gene TRBV7-9; 9 bases map to TRBD1. The CDR3 totals 16 residues. The germline V gene encodes CDR1 SEHNR and CDR2 FQNEAQ (reference sequence). The ends lost 4 bases at V and 1 base at J; junction bases unmatched: 7.

The J gene is TRBJ2-3, the V gene TRBV19, with D tentatively TRBD2 (5 bases). Between the trimmed V and J ends, which lost 3 bases and 5 bases, there was a span of 12 bases. Germline-derived CDR1 and CDR2 are LNHDA and SQIVND (reference sequence). The CDR3 is 14 amino acids. The CDR3 protein is CASSIPGVQDTQYF. The CDR3 DNA is TGTGCCAGTAGTATCCCCGGGGTTCAAGATACGCAGTATTTT.

This clone was picked up a small number of times. The chain has TRBV6-5 and TRBJ2-7; TRBD2 agrees at 8 bases. V was pared by 0 bases and J by 4 bases, with 5 bases of the junction left unmatched. CDR3 length: 15 residues. CDR1 MNHEY and CDR2 SVGAGI come from the germline V gene. CDR3 residues: CASSYSREGGYEQYF. The CDR3 DNA reads TGTGCCAGCAGTTACTCACGGGAGGGAGGATACGAGCAGTACTTC.

The chain carries TRBV9 and TRBJ2-7; D may be TRBD2 (5 bases). Trimming left V 5 bases short and J 5 bases short, with 17 bases between. Germline V gene lookup returns CDR1 SGDLS and CDR2 YYNGEE. The CDR3 length is 14 residues. The CDR3 DNA reads TGTGCCAGCAGTTCTGGGCGAGGGAACGACGAGCAGTACTTC. Encoded protein: CASSSGRGNDEQYF.

Comment on this clone: One end of the junction is discordant with germline, which a read error may explain. The gene calls are TRBV7-7 and TRBJ2-3, with 7 bases that match TRBD2. The CDR3 loop spans 17 amino acids. CDR1 SSHAT and CDR2 FNYEAQ come from the germline V gene (reference sequence). CDR3: CASSLNPSGFSTDTQYF. The CDR3 bases are TGTGCTAGCAGCTTAAATCCTAGCGGATTTAGCACAGATACGCAGTATTTT.

The chain combines TRBV6-5 with TRBJ2-7; D uncertain. The CDR3 totals 15 residues. Per the germline V gene, CDR1 is MNHEY and CDR2 is SVGAGI. Trimming took 6 bases from V and 3 from J, leaving 18 bases between them. DNA for the CDR3: TGTGCCAGCAGACCCGCCGCTCCCCACGGCTACGAGCAGTACTTC. It specifies CASRPAAPHGYEQYF.

The chain joins TRBV11-3 to TRBJ2-6; TRBD2 is a possible D gene (5 bases). The CDR3 sequence is 17 residues long. V lost 4 bases, J lost 2 bases, and 15 bases lay in between. Germline CDR1 is SGHNT and CDR2 is YENEEA. CDR3 amino acids: CASSSDEGEAGANVLTF. The CDR3 region has the DNA TGTGCCAGCAGCTCGGACGAGGGAGAAGCTGGGGCCAACGTCCTGACTTTC.